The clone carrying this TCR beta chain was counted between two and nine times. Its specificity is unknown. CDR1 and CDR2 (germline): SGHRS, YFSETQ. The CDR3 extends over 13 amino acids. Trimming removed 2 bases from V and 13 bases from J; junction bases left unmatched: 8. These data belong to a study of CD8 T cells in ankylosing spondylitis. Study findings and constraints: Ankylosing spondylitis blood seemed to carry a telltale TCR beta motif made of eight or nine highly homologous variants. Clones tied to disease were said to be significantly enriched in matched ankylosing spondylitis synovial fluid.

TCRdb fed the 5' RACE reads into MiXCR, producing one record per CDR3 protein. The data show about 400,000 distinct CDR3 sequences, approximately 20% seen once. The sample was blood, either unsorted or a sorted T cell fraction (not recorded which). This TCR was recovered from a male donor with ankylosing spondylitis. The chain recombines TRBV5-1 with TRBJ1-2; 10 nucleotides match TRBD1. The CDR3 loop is CASSFETGGPGTF. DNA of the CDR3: TGCGCCAGCAGCTTCGAGACAGGGGGCCCCGGCACCTTC.